Following are 18 T cell receptor beta chains from one sample sequenced in a study of T-cell reconstitution after alpha-beta-depleted transplantation in children. For TCRbeta, the library was prepared with unique molecular identifiers. TCRdb re-called the PCR reads through MiXCR, storing one row per CDR3 protein. Altogether 700,000 to 850,000 distinct CDR3 sequences are present, 16% being singletons, with the ten largest covering approximately 4.5%. The sample in question was PBMCs, mostly from graft donor cells, obtained 360 days after TCRalphabeta/CD19-depleted stem cell transplant. Every receptor here comes from a male patient under 18 who had a stem cell transplant for acute lymphoblastic leukemia, so the T cells may come from the graft donor.

The chain has TRBV11-2 and TRBJ2-1, with TRBD2 as a possible D gene (5 bases). The CDR3 spans 16 residues. CDR1 SGHAT and CDR2 FQNNGV come from the germline V gene. The V and J ends lost 4 bases and 7 bases respectively, with 20 bases between them. The CDR3 sequence is CASSSLRDRFANEQFF. CDR3 coding DNA: TGTGCCAGCAGCTCCCTCCGGGATAGGTTTGCAAATGAGCAGTTCTTC.

The chain employs TRBV10-1 and TRBJ2-7, with D tentatively TRBD1 (6 bases). The CDR3 runs 11 residues. The V and J ends lost 9 bases and 2 bases respectively, with 8 bases between them. The germline gives CDR1 WNHNN, CDR2 SYGVQD (reference sequence). CDR3 coding DNA: TGCGCCAGTGGGACAACCTACGAGCAGTACTTC. It codes for CASGTTYEQYF.

This clonotype was counted a single time. The chain is built from TRBV20-1 and TRBJ2-2; D unclear. The CDR3 extends over 14 amino acids. V shed 1 base and J shed 4 bases, with 10 bases lying between them. CDR1 and CDR2 (germline): DFQATT, SNEGSKA (reference sequence). CDR3 DNA sequence: TGCAGTGCTAGAGCCACAGTGGCCACCGGGGAGCTGTTTTTT. Translating gives CSARATVATGELFF.

This clonotype was seen a handful of times. This chain connects TRBV5-1 to TRBJ2-1, with 13 bases matching TRBD2. There are 19 residues in the CDR3. CDR1 and CDR2 (germline): SGHRS, YFSETQ. J was trimmed by 8 bases and V by 0 bases; bases with no gene match: 14. The CDR3 DNA sequence: TGCGCCAGCAGCTTGGCCGAATCCAGGAAGACTAGCGGGAGGTATGAGCAGTTCTTC. Translating gives CASSLAESRKTSGRYEQFF.

The V call is TRBV7-8, the J call TRBJ1-1, with unresolved D. This CDR3 contains 15 residues. Trimming removed 4 bases from V and 0 bases from J, with 12 bases in between. CDR1 and CDR2 (germline): SGHVS, FQNEAQ. The CDR3 nucleotides read TGTGCCAGCAGCTCTAGTCCTAGGGTGAACACTGAAGCTTTCTTT. Amino acids: CASSSSPRVNTEAFF.

This clonotype was recorded at least ten times. The chain couples TRBV2 to TRBJ2-7, with TRBD2 matching over 14 bases. J gave up 4 bases and V 6 bases, and 5 bases lay outside the gene matches. Germline lookup yields CDR1 SNHLY and CDR2 FYNNEI. The CDR3 loop spans 15 amino acids. In DNA form, the CDR3 reads TGTGCCAGCAGACCCGGACTAGCGGGAGGTTACGAGCAGTACTTC. Protein product: CASRPGLAGGYEQYF.

This clonotype was recorded a few times. V usage is TRBV5-5 and J usage is TRBJ2-2; 9 nucleotides align to TRBD1. CDR3 size: 15 residues. The J segment lost 7 bases and the V segment lost 4 bases, leaving 8 bases of the junction unmatched. Germline-derived CDR1 and CDR2 are SGHKS and YYEKEE (reference sequence). CDR3 DNA sequence: TGTGCCAGCAGCCAGGGACAGGGTCGGCTCGGGGAGCTGTTTTTT. Translated: CASSQGQGRLGELFF.

The chain's CDR3 is CASSLSDRGYGYTF. CDR3 in DNA: TGTGCCAGCAGCTTATCGGACAGGGGCTATGGCTACACCTTC. V gene TRBV7-6 combines with J gene TRBJ1-2; 9 positions agree with TRBD1. After removal of 2 bases from V and 4 bases from J, the junction contained 2 bases not matched to a gene. CDR1 and CDR2 (germline): SGHVS, FNYEAQ. CDR3 size: 14 residues. Full variable domain (outside the CDR3, taken from reference TRBV7-6 and TRBJ1-2): GAGVSQSPRYKVTKRGQDVALRCDPISGHVSLYWYRQALGQGPEFLTYFNYEAQQDKSGLPNDRFSAERPEGSISTLTIQRTEQRDSAMYRCASSLSDRGYGYTFGSGTRLTVV.

This clonotype has ten or more counts. V gene TRBV10-3 combines with J gene TRBJ2-1; no definite D call. The V and J ends lost 5 bases and 7 bases respectively, with 6 bases between them. Germline-derived CDR1 and CDR2 are ENHRY and SYGVKD. The CDR3 has 11 amino acids. The CDR3 nucleotides read TGTGCCATCAGTCACATGAATGAGCAGTTCTTC. Protein: CAISHMNEQFF.

This clonotype was observed at least ten times. This rearrangement joins TRBV12-3 or TRBV12-4 to TRBJ2-1, with TRBD2 matching 7 bases. After removal of 3 bases from V and 9 bases from J, the junction contained 2 bases not matched to a gene. This CDR3 has 12 amino acids. Here the CDR3 reads CASSLVAGEQFF. The CDR3 bases are TGTGCCAGCAGTTTGGTAGCGGGTGAGCAGTTCTTC.

This sequence joins TRBV29-1 and TRBJ1-2; 8 bases fit TRBD1. CDR1 SQVTM and CDR2 ANQGSEA come from the germline V gene. The CDR3 contains 12 residues. The J segment lost 6 bases and the V segment lost 4 bases, leaving 4 bases of the junction unmatched. CDR3 DNA sequence: TGCAGCGTTGGGGACAGGAGAGATGGCTACACCTTC. Translating gives CSVGDRRDGYTF.

The chain links TRBV27 to TRBJ1-2; 10 bases agree with TRBD1. Trimming took 5 bases from V and 4 from J; bases not matched to a gene: 13. The V gene's germline CDR1 is MNHEY and CDR2 SMNVEV (reference sequence). This CDR3 has 17 residues. The CDR3 nucleotides read TGTGCCAGCAGTCCAGGGACAGGGGTATTTCTTTCCTATGGCTACACCTTC. This encodes CASSPGTGVFLSYGYTF.

In its sample, this clonotype was seen a few times. The chain recombines TRBV19 with TRBJ2-3; 13 bases are a match to TRBD2. Germline CDR1 is LNHDA and CDR2 is SQIVND (reference sequence). This CDR3 spans 17 amino acids. V lost 5 bases, J lost 6 bases, and 11 bases stayed unmatched. DNA for the CDR3: TGTGCCAGTAGTGTCCCAGGACTAGCGGGAGTCCAGGATACGCAGTATTTT. This codes for CASSVPGLAGVQDTQYF.

The J gene is TRBJ2-7, the V gene TRBV29-1, with 7 bases lining up with TRBD1. Germline V gene data show CDR1 as SQVTM and CDR2 as ANQGSEA. Trimming removed 3 bases from V and 6 bases from J; junction bases left unmatched: 5. This CDR3 is built from 12 residues. The CDR3 spells CSVDGSGGEQYF. CDR3 in DNA: TGCAGCGTTGATGGGTCAGGGGGCGAGCAGTACTTC.

The V and J genes are TRBV13 and TRBJ2-3; weak D call: TRBD2 (6 bases). The CDR3 totals 15 residues. Germline CDR1 is PRHDT and CDR2 is FYEKMQ (reference sequence). Deletions cut 3 bases from V and 2 bases from J, with 12 bases between. CDR3 in DNA: TGTGCCAGCAGCTTCCGGGACTTCCCCACAGATACGCAGTATTTT. It codes for CASSFRDFPTDTQYF.

This clonotype has more than one count but fewer than ten. The J gene is TRBJ1-5, the V gene TRBV6-2 or TRBV6-3; 8 bases line up with TRBD1. The CDR3 sequence is 16 residues long. Unmatched junction bases numbered 11, after V lost 6 bases and J lost 4 bases. CDR1 and CDR2 from the germline V gene are MNHEY and SVGEGT. The CDR3 region is CASRPDRGRKNQPQHF. The DNA for the CDR3 is TGTGCCAGCAGGCCCGACAGGGGTAGGAAAAATCAGCCCCAGCATTTT.

This clonotype was seen more than once but under ten times. The rearrangement joins TRBV12-3 or TRBV12-4 to TRBJ1-2; 8 nucleotides line up with TRBD1. The CDR3 is 15 residues long. J was trimmed by 4 bases and V by 5 bases; bases with no gene match: 9. The CDR3 DNA is TGTGCCAGCAGTGCAGGGGGCGCGAAGGTCTATGGCTACACCTTC. Translating it yields CASSAGGAKVYGYTF.

This clonotype was picked up a small number of times. The V gene is TRBV9, the J gene TRBJ2-4, with D hard to call. CDR1 SGDLS and CDR2 YYNGEE come from the germline V gene. This CDR3 contains 14 residues. Trimming took 1 base from V and 2 from J, leaving 7 bases between them. As DNA, the CDR3 is TGTGCCAGCAGCGTAAGAGCTTCCAAAAACATTCAGTACTTC. It encodes CASSVRASKNIQYF.